This T cell receptor (beta chain) was identified during a study of blood T cells in healthy people across ages (dated by TCRdb to about 2015). For context, the study as a whole: In model experiments, template switching captured roughly one uniquely barcoded TCR beta cDNA molecule for every two T cells. Using deep sequencing normalized with unique cDNA molecular identifiers, the study measured how TCR beta repertoire diversity changes with age. The donors were divided into four age groups: young (average about 15 years), middle-aged (about 41), aged (about 61) and long-lived (nearly 85). To avoid experimental bias, donors of different ages were spread randomly across the sequencing lanes. For two donors (one aged 18 to 29 and one aged 80 or older), the study analyzed two additional independent replicas of 1 million unique cDNA reads from the same blood draw. General study outcomes and caveats: Estimates of total diversity based on one million sequenced T cells were considered lower bounds and underestimates. Since profiling was done on bulk unsorted PBMCs, naive and antigen-experienced compartments could not be conclusively compared. As age increased, observed TCR beta diversity per million T cells dropped in a roughly linear way, and a significant reduction was already evident by age 40. Compared with the aged group, the long-lived group had more naive CD4+ T cells, fewer expanded clones and increased TCR diversity, suggesting age selection. Because donor CMV infection status was unknown, age-related changes in expanded clonotypes were potentially confounded. There was a strong correlation between observed TCR beta diversity and the percentage of naive T cells measured by flow cytometry.

Donors were a few dozen systemically healthy Caucasian individuals from Russia aged roughly 6 to 100 years. Around 9.9 milliliters of peripheral blood were collected from each donor into EDTA-treated Vacutainer tubes. Ficoll-Paque density-gradient centrifugation was used to isolate PBMCs, with at least 6.5 million obtained per sample. Trizol reagent was used to extract total RNA from PBMCs, with at least 6 micrograms per sample. The percentages of naive CD45RAhigh/CD27high T cells were determined by flow cytometry on a PBMC aliquot from every donor. The germline V gene gives CDR1 as SGHTA and CDR2 as FQGNSA. Compared with germline, V lacks 5 bases and J lacks 0 bases; bases without a gene match: 9. From the cysteine through the phenylalanine, the CDR3 covers 16 amino acids. Only CDR3 DNA is held: 48 bases, read in frame from base 1. Regarding this clonotype: Its antigen is not yet known. No much larger clonotype is one base removed from it; base qualities were not supplied.

Libraries were prepared through 5' RACE. The data were produced on an Illumina HiSeq 2500. A second roughly 6 to 12 cycle PCR used a sample-barcoded 5' primer and a J-beta primer mix. A template-switch 5' adaptor carrying 12 random nucleotides introduced a unique molecular identifier onto each TCR beta cDNA molecule. Each sample yielded at least 2.5 million CDR3-containing paired-end reads. All of the RNA was converted into first-strand cDNA using the Mint cDNA synthesis kit, with a TRBC-specific oligonucleotide serving as the primer. All cDNA was treated with uracil-DNA glycosylase and then went through a first 18-cycle PCR with the universal primers M1SS and BC2_uni_R. On the authors' methods: Normalization of each sample was performed by random selection of 1 million high-quality reads, each carrying a distinct molecular identifier. Reads with shared molecular identifiers were discarded instead of being binned into consensus sequences. MiTCR, with a Q25 quality threshold and the strictest error-elimination algorithm, was used for CDR3 identification, clonotype clustering and error correction. Lower-bound total TCR beta diversity was estimated with a nonparametric unseen species model using Euler transformation. TCRdb itself trimmed the public reads at Q25 with fastp, ran MiXCR and retained productive beta chains. Records with the same CDR3 protein are collapsed into one entry carrying the most frequent genes and DNA. The V and J calls, along with clone size, are taken from TCRdb and not from the paper's own processing. In this sample the table shows about 810,000 distinct CDR3 sequences, around 36% of which occur a single time. In total, the top ten clones hold under 15% of the sample.

The receptor was derived from a man aged 18 to 30 in good health. The sample comprised blood. The chain couples TRBV7-2 to TRBJ2-7; 8 nucleotides in the junction match TRBD2. The bases are TGTGCCAGCAGCCCAAGGGGGGGGACTAGCTCCTACGAGCAGTACTTC. This codes for CASSPRGGTSSYEQYF.